This TCR beta chain was obtained from a study of blood T cell repertoires in COVID-19. Study details: COVID-19 samples collected from the United States, Italy and Spain covered acute and convalescent phases. From T cells, B-cell-depleted T cells, or PBMCs came the material, which was cDNA or gDNA.

Original data processing: Estimation of nucleated cell counts relied on the amplification of reference gene primers. Measured with immunoSEQ multiplex PCR; TCRdb has only the in-frame clones, and not every one. V, J and clone size are taken as reported in that table, and D and trimming were inferred from the DNA itself. Of fewer than 350,000 clones in the sample, 80% to 85% are singletons; the top ten hold around 2.9%. V was clipped by 3 bases and J by 8 bases, with 15 bases between them. The CDR3 consists of 13 residues. The germline gives CDR1 SGHRS, CDR2 YFSETQ. Sequencing input: peripheral blood. The source is a woman aged 55-70 years with active or convalescent COVID-19. The chain recombines TRBV5-1 with TRBJ2-7; weak D call: TRBD1 (6 bases). The CDR3 here is CASSSRTEGQQYF. Here the CDR3 DNA reads TGCGCCAGCAGCTCCAGGACAGAAGGTCAGCAGTACTTC.